The 14 T cell receptor beta chains below were found in one sample sequenced in a study of cytomegalovirus exposure and HLA in healthy donors. With 60 Vbeta and 13 Jbeta primers, the PCR was carried out. Sequencing used immunoSEQ multiplex PCR; TCRdb keeps in-frame clones, though not all of them. The table has 150,000 or so clones, around three quarters seen once. The sample consisted of PBMCs. Every receptor here comes from a young woman in good health and CMV-seronegative.

The rearrangement links TRBV4-1 to TRBJ1-5; D ambiguous. This CDR3 is 13 amino acids long. The germline V and J ends were trimmed by 1 base and 4 bases, with 5 bases remaining between them. CDR1 is MGHRA and CDR2 is YSYEKL in the germline V gene. CDR3 residues: CASSQVGNQPQHF. For the CDR3, the DNA is TGCGCCAGCAGCCAAGTCGGTAATCAGCCCCAGCATTTT.

In its sample, this clone was seen a few times. The chain links TRBV15 to TRBJ2-7; D is unresolved. The CDR3 has 14 amino acids. The germline CDR1 and CDR2 sequences are LNHNV and YYDKDF (reference sequence). Trimming left V 5 bases short and J 0 bases short, with 11 bases between. The CDR3 region has the DNA TGTGCCACCAGCCTAACAGAAGCCTCCTACGAGCAGTACTTC. This encodes CATSLTEASYEQYF.

V is TRBV7-8 and J is TRBJ1-3; TRBD1 matches at 8 bases. Germline V gene sequence: CDR1 SGHVS, CDR2 FQNEAQ. V shed 4 bases and J 2 bases; nucleotides not matched to a gene: 1. The CDR3 runs 14 residues. The DNA of the CDR3 is TGTGCCAGCAGCTCGGGACAGGCTGGAAACACCATATATTTT. Translation gives CASSSGQAGNTIYF.

The sample holds one count of this clone. The rearrangement joins TRBV7-9 to TRBJ1-2; D possibly corresponds to TRBD1 (5 bases). The CDR3 length is 12 residues. The V gene's germline CDR1 is SEHNR and CDR2 FQNEAQ (reference sequence). V was pared by 7 bases and J by 10 bases, with 16 bases between. The DNA for the CDR3 is TGTGCCAGCACACTATCGGGGGAGCCCTACACCTTC. Its translation is CASTLSGEPYTF.

The CDR3 reads CASSFAAGGLYNEQFF. CDR3 in DNA: TGTGCCAGCAGCTTTGCGGCGGGAGGGCTTTACAATGAGCAGTTCTTC. V and J are TRBV11-2 and TRBJ2-1; 9 nucleotides line up with TRBD2. CDR3 length equals 16 residues. Per the germline V gene, CDR1 is SGHAT and CDR2 is FQNNGV. With V trimmed by 3 bases and J by 4 bases, 7 bases remained unmatched.

This chain connects TRBV19 to TRBJ1-1; D unresolved. The CDR3 consists of 15 residues. Germline V gene sequence: CDR1 LNHDA, CDR2 SQIVND (reference sequence). V was shortened by 3 bases and J by 2 bases, with 13 bases between the two germline ends. CDR3 sequence reads: CASSIFVGRNTEAFF. CDR3 sequence (DNA): TGTGCCAGTAGTATTTTTGTAGGGAGAAACACTGAAGCTTTCTTT.

The chain recombines TRBV6-4 with TRBJ2-3, with D unresolved. The CDR3 extends over 13 amino acids. CDR1 MRHNA and CDR2 SNTAGT come from the germline V gene. V gave up 4 bases and J gave up 0 bases, with 5 bases separating them. Here the CDR3 DNA reads TGTGCCAGCAGTGGAGGTAGCACAGATACGCAGTATTTT. Translating it yields CASSGGSTDTQYF.

V usage is TRBV11-2 and J usage is TRBJ1-1, with 12 bases matching TRBD1. CDR1 SGHAT and CDR2 FQNNGV come from the germline V gene. The ends lost 4 bases at V and 2 bases at J; junction bases unmatched: 2. The CDR3 consists of 15 residues. CDR3 in amino acids: CASSSGQGANTEAFF. The CDR3 coding sequence is TGTGCCAGCAGCTCGGGACAGGGGGCAAACACTGAAGCTTTCTTT.

This chain uses TRBV5-4 with TRBJ1-5; TRBD1 matches 10 bases. CDR3 length equals 16 residues. Germline V CDR1 and CDR2: SGHNT, YYREEE (reference sequence). Trimming removed 4 bases from V and 5 bases from J; junction bases left unmatched: 9. The CDR3 here is CASSITAGTGDQPQHF. The CDR3 region has the DNA TGTGCCAGCAGCATTACCGCCGGGACAGGGGATCAGCCCCAGCATTTT.

The V call is TRBV7-3, the J call TRBJ2-1, with a weak D call TRBD1 (5 bases). The germline V and J ends were trimmed by 2 bases and 8 bases, with 13 bases remaining between them. CDR3 length: 14 residues. From germline, CDR1 is SGHTA and CDR2 FQGTGA. CDR3 DNA: TGTGCCAGCAGCTTACCAGGGATGGAAGATGAGCAGTTCTTC. Its translation is CASSLPGMEDEQFF.

V gene TRBV7-8 combines with J gene TRBJ1-1; D might be TRBD1 (6 bases). Germline CDR1 SGHVS, CDR2 FQNEAQ. CDR3 size: 14 residues. V lost 5 bases to trimming and J lost 4 bases, with 14 bases between them. The CDR3 spells CASSPGEGGTEAFF. The CDR3 bases are TGTGCCAGCAGCCCAGGGGAGGGCGGCACTGAAGCTTTCTTT. The complete variable domain, with remaining parts taken from reference TRBV7-8 and TRBJ1-1, reads GAGVSQSPRYKVAKRGQDVALRCDPISGHVSLFWYQQALGQGPEFLTYFQNEAQLDKSGLPSDRFFAERPEGSVSTLKIQRTQQEDSAVYLCASSPGEGGTEAFFGQGTRLTVV.

The chain is built from TRBV7-2 and TRBJ1-1; maybe TRBD1 (6 bases). The CDR3 contains 15 residues. V shed 7 bases and J shed 8 bases, with 23 bases lying between them. In germline, CDR1 is SGHTA, CDR2 FQGNSA. This CDR3 reads CASIHRRGGRQEAFF. In nucleotides, the CDR3 is TGTGCCAGCATCCATCGGAGGGGGGGGCGACAGGAAGCTTTCTTT.

This clone was counted between two and nine times. The genes are TRBV6-1 and TRBJ1-2, with 9 bases that match TRBD1. V lost 2 bases, J lost 4 bases, and 5 bases stayed unmatched. Germline loops: CDR1 MNHNS, CDR2 SASEGT. The CDR3 contains 15 residues. The CDR3: CASSETGGDGYGYTF. DNA of the CDR3: TGTGCCAGCAGTGAAACAGGGGGCGATGGCTATGGCTACACCTTC.

The rearrangement uses TRBV4-1 and TRBJ2-5, with 10 bases fitting TRBD2. The CDR3 is made up of 19 amino acids. Germline CDR1 is MGHRA and CDR2 is YSYEKL. The V and J ends lost 0 bases and 5 bases, in that order; junction bases with no gene match: 15. The DNA for the CDR3 is TGCGCCAGCAGCCAAGAGGATGGGGACAGCGGGAGGGGCAGGGAGACCCAGTACTTC. Protein: CASSQEDGDSGRGRETQYF.